This TCR beta chain was sequenced for a study of T-cell memory formation after mild COVID-19. This clonotype has only a few counts. Via MiXCR, TCRdb re-called the 5' RACE reads, giving one row per CDR3 protein. Of around 390,000 distinct CDR3 sequences in the sample, about a sixth were seen once. CDR3 size: 16 residues. The germline gives CDR1 KGHDR, CDR2 SFDVKD. V was clipped by 1 base and J by 1 base; unmatched bases: 2. The sample taken for sequencing was PBMCs or a T cell subset sorted from them (not recorded which). The origin of this receptor is a man younger than 35 who had mild COVID-19 (a few samples of this study predate the infection). Cell type and time point are not known. The V and J genes are TRBV24-1 and TRBJ2-2, with 7 positions matching TRBD2. CDR3 region: CATSDLAGMNTGELFF. In nucleotides, the CDR3 is TGTGCCACCAGTGATTTAGCGGGGATGAACACCGGGGAGCTGTTTTTT.